These 12 T cell receptor beta chains were all obtained from the same sample, sequenced in a study of siplizumab effects on memory and regulatory T cells. TCRdb's copy holds only in-frame clones and misses some; the assay was immunoSEQ multiplex PCR. The sample shows fewer than 85,000 clones, around 90% of them seen only once. The sample was Tregs sorted from blood. These receptors originate from a human donor in good health.

The chain is built from TRBV5-1 and TRBJ2-3; unclear D gene. Trimming pared 4 bases from V and 0 bases from J, leaving 12 bases between. The CDR3 is made up of 15 amino acids. Germline lookup yields CDR1 SGHRS and CDR2 YFSETQ. In DNA, the CDR3 is TGCGCCAGCAGCCTGGGCAGCTCTAGCACAGATACGCAGTATTTT. As protein: CASSLGSSSTDTQYF.

The chain recombines TRBV19 with TRBJ1-5; 11 positions match TRBD1. CDR1 is LNHDA and CDR2 is SQIVND in the germline V gene (reference sequence). CDR3 length: 15 residues. V gave up 9 bases and J gave up 7 bases; unmatched junction bases: 11. The DNA for the CDR3 is TGTGCCAGCTATTCCGGGACAGGGGGGAGACAGCCCCAGCATTTT. Its translation is CASYSGTGGRQPQHF.

A single count supports this clone. V gene TRBV19 combines with J gene TRBJ2-1; 8 nucleotides agree with TRBD1. V shed 5 bases, J shed 6 bases, and the junction held 6 bases outside the gene matches. CDR1 LNHDA and CDR2 SQIVND come from the germline V gene (reference sequence). The CDR3 totals 14 residues. CDR3 sequence reads: CASSGLTGVNEQFF. The CDR3 region has the DNA TGTGCCAGTAGTGGCCTGACAGGGGTCAATGAGCAGTTCTTC.

The chain carries TRBV28 and TRBJ2-1; the match to TRBD1 covers 9 bases. CDR3 size: 15 residues. Germline values: CDR1 MDHEN, CDR2 SYDVKM. V trimming: 6 bases; J trimming: 6 bases; junction bases outside the gene matches: 9. Written as DNA, the CDR3 is TGTGCCAGCAGCTCGGGGGACAGGGACTCCAATGAGCAGTTCTTC. It codes for CASSSGDRDSNEQFF.

This clone occurred once. The V gene is TRBV6-6, the J gene TRBJ1-3, with no clear D. This CDR3 has 16 amino acids. The V end was cut by 9 bases, the J end by 0 bases, with 18 bases between. Looked up from germline, CDR1 is MNHNY and CDR2 is SVGAGI (reference sequence). This CDR3 is CASSVSSTFSGNTIYF. Written as DNA, the CDR3 is TGTGCCAGTTCAGTCTCATCTACCTTCTCTGGAAACACCATATATTTT.

As regards this clone: The same CDR3 can be traced to other DNA sequences in this sample. The chain recombines TRBV2 with TRBJ1-5, with D perhaps matching TRBD1 (5 bases). The CDR3 contains 14 residues. Trimming took 6 bases from V and 0 from J, leaving 9 bases between them. CDR1 is SNHLY, CDR2 FYNNEI, per germline. This CDR3 reads CASSRQYSNQPQHF. For the CDR3, the DNA is TGTGCCAGCAGCAGACAGTATAGCAATCAGCCCCAGCATTTT.

The rearrangement uses TRBV5-4 and TRBJ2-3; D is perhaps TRBD2 (5 bases). Trimming shortened V by 4 bases and J by 2 bases, and 17 bases separated the two germline ends. Germline CDR1 and CDR2: SGHNT and YYREEE (reference sequence). This CDR3 has 16 amino acids. CDR3 amino acids: CASSPDYPGNTDTQYF. CDR3 nucleotides: TGTGCCAGCAGCCCCGACTACCCCGGGAACACAGATACGCAGTATTTT. The full variable domain, with the rest looked up from reference TRBV5-4 and TRBJ2-3, is ETGVTQSPTHLIKTRGQQVTLRCSSQSGHNTVSWYQQALGQGPQFIFQYYREEENGRGNFPPRFSGLQFPNYSSELNVNALELDDSALYLCASSPDYPGNTDTQYFGPGTRLTVL.

Here the CDR3 reads CASSLDETSGYTF. CDR3 coding DNA: TGTGCCAGCAGCTTGGATGAAACGAGTGGCTACACCTTC. The V and J genes are TRBV5-6 and TRBJ1-2; no reliable D call. V shed 0 bases and J shed 7 bases, with 10 bases lying between them. Germline V lookup: CDR1 SGHDT, CDR2 YYEEEE. There are 13 residues in the CDR3.

CDR3 sequence (DNA): TGTGCCAGCAGGCGAAAGGCGGGGACTGGCTACACCTTC. This encodes CASRRKAGTGYTF. This chain links TRBV6-6 with TRBJ1-2; possibly TRBD1 for D (5 bases). The CDR3 length is 13 residues. The germline V gene encodes CDR1 MNHNY and CDR2 SVGAGI (reference sequence). V shed 6 bases and J shed 7 bases, with 15 bases lying between them.

V gene TRBV21-1 combines with J gene TRBJ2-7; the table gives TRBD1 as D, unverified against the DNA. TRBV21-1 is a listed pseudogene. This CDR3 has 16 amino acids. The CDR3 DNA sequence: TGTGCCAGCAGCAACCTCGGGGGACAGAATAAGGTGGGGCAGTACTTC. Its protein product is CASSNLGGQNKVGQYF.

The chain combines TRBV6-1 with TRBJ1-2; possibly TRBD1 for D (6 bases). The V and J ends lost 7 bases and 8 bases respectively, with 20 bases between them. Germline assignment: CDR1 MNHNS and CDR2 SASEGT. This CDR3 region has 14 residues. In nucleotides, the CDR3 is TGTGCCAGCACTCCCTCCCAGGGGATGAGCGGCTACACCTTC. It specifies CASTPSQGMSGYTF.

The genes are TRBV19 and TRBJ1-2; TRBD1 might be the D (5 bases). The V end lost 5 bases, the J end lost 6 bases, and 16 bases lay between the germline ends. The germline V gene has CDR1 LNHDA and CDR2 SQIVND (reference sequence). The CDR3 contains 14 residues. CDR3 sequence: CASSARGEGHGYTF. DNA of the CDR3: TGTGCCAGTAGTGCCCGCGGGGAGGGGCATGGCTACACCTTC.